This T cell receptor (beta chain) is from a study of cytomegalovirus exposure and HLA in healthy donors. Trimming took 6 bases from V and 8 from J; bases not matched to a gene: 13. Looked up from germline, CDR1 is SGHRS and CDR2 is YFSETQ. This CDR3 has 15 amino acids. This clone was seen only a few times. As yet, its antigen is unknown. 13 Jbeta primers and 60 Vbeta primers were used for the PCR. TCRdb's copy holds only in-frame clones and misses some; the assay was immunoSEQ multiplex PCR. The table has roughly 200,000 clones, roughly four fifths seen once. Study results and caveats: The classifier reportedly diagnosed cytomegalovirus status with high sensitivity and specificity.

The V and J genes are TRBV5-1 and TRBJ2-1; 8 bases align to TRBD1. Input material: PBMCs. The TCR sequence derives from a woman between 25 and 40 years old in good health and CMV-seropositive. The CDR3 bases are TGCGCCAGCACGACCGGGACAGGTGTCGTCTATGAGCAGTTCTTC. Its protein is CASTTGTGVVYEQFF.